This TCR beta chain is drawn from a study of cytomegalovirus exposure and HLA in healthy donors. Study at large: One earlier analysis, a look at 150 million to 200 million T cells, found some 100 million unique TCR beta sequences.

V was shortened by 7 bases and J by 5 bases, with 11 bases between the two germline ends. This CDR3 comprises 12 residues. Germline V gene data show CDR1 as LNHDA and CDR2 as SQIVND (reference sequence). Use of 60 Vbeta and 13 Jbeta primers characterized the PCR. In the authors' methods: Later work found 80 million to 85 million unique TCR beta chains, with some 11 million shared. Assay used: immunoSEQ multiplex PCR; TCRdb lists only in-frame clones, some missing. Clone size and V and J calls were adopted from that table, with D and trimming inferred from the DNA. The sample contains some 160,000 clones, roughly 80% of which appear only once.

The source material was PBMCs. This receptor was obtained from a male donor in good health and CMV-seronegative. The J gene is TRBJ1-1, the V gene TRBV19; no reliable D call. The CDR3 spells CASKEGGTEAFF. CDR3 nucleotides: TGTGCCAGTAAGGAGGGCGGGACTGAAGCTTTCTTT.